The T cell receptor beta chain described here comes from a study of spatial heterogeneity in lung cancer. About the research overall: Sequenced were any available follow-up PBMC samples, which had been obtained a median of approximately two years after resection. Study findings and constraints: At resection, ubiquitous expanded tumor TCRs appeared in blood more than at follow-up.

The presence of a unique molecular identifier marked each TCR cDNA molecule. MiXCR was run by TCRdb on the 5' RACE reads, yielding one entry per CDR3 protein. The table has roughly 110,000 distinct CDR3 sequences, less than 14% seen once. This clonotype was seen more than once but under ten times. Its antigen is undetermined. Time point in this sample: blood at routine non-recurrence follow-up after resection. Tumor, nontumor lung or frozen PBMC supplied whole RNA, sequenced without sorting. CDR1 is SGHNT and CDR2 is YYREEE in the germline V gene (reference sequence). V lost 4 bases to trimming and J lost 1 base, with 6 bases between them. CDR3 length: 13 amino acids.

The specimen comprised PBMCs, sampled at follow-up. The chain joins TRBV5-4 to TRBJ2-1; D uncertain. The sequence came from a female donor with early-stage non-small cell lung cancer. In DNA form, the CDR3 reads TGTGCCAGCAGCCCCCCTTCCTACAATGAGCAGTTCTTC. Protein: CASSPPSYNEQFF.